What follows is one T cell receptor beta chain and its context. What it binds is unknown. This CDR3 has 14 amino acids. CDR1 SGHTA and CDR2 FQGNSA come from the germline V gene. Trimming removed 1 base at V and 7 bases at J, with 14 bases between. The source of the sample is a study of T cell responses to AZD1222 COVID-19 vaccine. Study results and caveats: At baseline, seropositivity was found in only six or seven AZD1222 recipients. Rises in breadth and depth of Spike-specific TCRs came after two AZD1222 doses.

Sequencing was performed with immunoSEQ multiplex PCR; in TCRdb, only in-frame clones are kept and a portion is missing. Counted here are some 150,000 clones, 88% occurring once; the ten biggest clones make up 3% to 4%. Sequenced material: peripheral blood, taken on day 0 of MenACWY control vaccination. The chain joins TRBV7-2 to TRBJ2-7, with a possible D match to TRBD2 (5 bases). This TCR derives from an adult in good health. The CDR3 DNA is TGTGCCAGCAGCTTAGATAGGCTAGCCGGGGAGCAGTACTTC. Translated: CASSLDRLAGEQYF.